Below are 27 T cell receptor beta chains sequenced from a single sample in a study of monozygotic twins with inflammatory bowel disease. Reanalyzing the 5' RACE reads, TCRdb keeps one entry per CDR3 protein, without DNA. This repertoire includes over 100,000 distinct CDR3 sequences. Sequencing was carried out using blood. Every receptor here comes from a human donor with ulcerative colitis or Crohn's disease, or a healthy co-twin of an affected twin (not recorded which).

V usage is TRBV28 and J usage is TRBJ1-5. Germline V CDR1 and CDR2: MDHEN, SYDVKM. This CDR3 is 16 amino acids long. CDR3 region: CASSLAGGSNNQPQHF.

V is TRBV6-2 or TRBV6-3 and J is TRBJ2-1; there is no DNA to check the TCRdb D call of TRBD1. Germline values: CDR1 MNHEY, CDR2 SVGEGT. The CDR3 consists of 16 residues. Here the CDR3 reads CASSHKTRGPYNEQFF.

The chain carries TRBV6-1 and TRBJ2-5; TCRdb selects TRBD2, and the lack of DNA leaves this call unchecked. CDR1 is MNHNS and CDR2 is SASEGT in the germline V gene. The CDR3 covers 16 residues. Here the CDR3 reads CASSPLGLGEGETQYF.

V and J are TRBV7-9 and TRBJ2-5. Per the germline V gene, CDR1 is SEHNR and CDR2 is FQNEAQ (reference sequence). The length of the CDR3 is 12 residues. CDR3 sequence: CASSLVRETQYF.

V usage is TRBV18 and J usage is TRBJ1-4; the D gene TCRdb calls, TRBD1, cannot be checked with no DNA. The CDR3 consists of 16 residues. Germline V lookup: CDR1 KGHSH, CDR2 LQKENI. The CDR3 sequence: CASSPPGQGTNEKLFF.

This sequence joins TRBV7-2 and TRBJ2-5. Germline V CDR1 and CDR2: SGHTA, FQGNSA. The CDR3 consists of 14 residues. The CDR3 here is CASSLGGSQETQYF. The entire variable domain, with the rest obtained from reference TRBV7-2 and TRBJ2-5, is as follows: GAGVSQSPSNKVTEKGKDVELRCDPISGHTALYWYRQSLGQGLEFLIYFQGNSAPDKSGLPSDRFSAERTGGSVSTLTIQRTQQEDSAVYLCASSLGGSQETQYFGPGTRLLVL.

The genes are TRBV7-7 and TRBJ2-7; absent DNA, TCRdb's TRBD1 call cannot be checked. From germline, CDR1 is SSHAT and CDR2 FNYEAQ (reference sequence). This CDR3 region has 13 residues. The CDR3 protein is CASSLARGREQYF.

The genes are TRBV12-3 or TRBV12-4 and TRBJ2-1; with no DNA, the TCRdb D assignment of TRBD1 cannot be verified. CDR3 length: 14 amino acids. CDR3 sequence: CASTFRRGGHEQFF.

V usage is TRBV5-1 and J usage is TRBJ2-1. Germline CDR1 is SGHRS and CDR2 is YFSETQ. This CDR3 has 16 amino acids. The CDR3 is CASSLGISSSYNEQFF.

The genes are TRBV5-6 and TRBJ2-1; the D call from TCRdb, TRBD1, cannot be confirmed without DNA. Germline CDR1 SGHDT, CDR2 YYEEEE. This CDR3 has 15 amino acids. The CDR3 loop is CASSQGARTYNEQFF. Combining the CDR3 with reference TRBV5-6 and TRBJ2-1 gives the whole variable domain DAGVTQSPTHLIKTRGQQVTLRCSPKSGHDTVSWYQQALGQGPQFIFQYYEEEERQRGNFPDRFSGHQFPNYSSELNVNALLLGDSALYLCASSQGARTYNEQFFGPGTRLTVL.

The V call is TRBV27, the J call TRBJ2-7. Germline CDR1 reads MNHEY; CDR2 reads SMNVEV (reference sequence). The CDR3 spans 13 residues. The CDR3 is CASSFRPSYEQYF.

V and J are TRBV5-1 and TRBJ1-1; the D call of TRBD1 rests on TCRdb alone, since no DNA is present to check it. The germline V gene encodes CDR1 SGHRS and CDR2 YFSETQ. CDR3 length: 16 residues. CDR3 sequence reads: CASSYPKTGLNTEAFF.

The chain is built from TRBV4-2 and TRBJ2-7; the TCRdb call, TRBD2, lacks DNA for checking. CDR1 and CDR2 from the germline V gene are LGHNA and YNFKEQ. This CDR3 is built from 16 residues. Here the CDR3 reads CASSQDTASGGYEQYF.

V gene TRBV3-1 combines with J gene TRBJ2-7; the TCRdb D gene call, TRBD1, has no DNA to confirm it. Germline V lookup: CDR1 LGHDT, CDR2 YNNKEL (reference sequence). This CDR3 comprises 14 residues. CDR3 sequence reads: CASSQSPGAYEQYF.

The rearrangement joins TRBV12-3 or TRBV12-4 to TRBJ1-5. This CDR3 spans 13 amino acids. CDR3 region: CASSFGPFGPQHF.

The chain couples TRBV20-1 to TRBJ1-6. The CDR3 extends over 15 amino acids. Germline V gene data show CDR1 as DFQATT and CDR2 as SNEGSKA (reference sequence). The CDR3 loop is CSARTIGWSDSPLHF.

The chain has TRBV20-1 and TRBJ1-1; TCRdb lists TRBD1, though no DNA is available to test this call. Germline CDR1 DFQATT, CDR2 SNEGSKA (reference sequence). This CDR3 contains 11 residues. CDR3 sequence: CSAGGGPEAFF.

The chain couples TRBV27 to TRBJ2-3; TCRdb's D call of TRBD2 is untestable without DNA. The CDR3 covers 14 residues. The germline CDR1 and CDR2 sequences are MNHEY and SMNVEV (reference sequence). The CDR3 spells CASSLRESTDTQYF.

V usage is TRBV13 and J usage is TRBJ2-1; TCRdb lists TRBD2, though no DNA is available to test this call. This CDR3 has 16 amino acids. Looked up from germline, CDR1 is PRHDT and CDR2 is FYEKMQ (reference sequence). The CDR3 is CASSSPLKRGFNEQFF.

This chain joins TRBV5-1 and TRBJ1-4; TCRdb gives TRBD1 as the D gene, but with no DNA this cannot be confirmed. Germline CDR1 reads SGHRS; CDR2 reads YFSETQ. The CDR3 totals 15 residues. CDR3 residues: CASSLDPGVYEKLFF.

The genes are TRBV11-3 and TRBJ2-5; TCRdb's D call, TRBD2, is unchecked because there is no DNA. The V gene's germline CDR1 is SGHNT and CDR2 YENEEA. The CDR3 contains 14 residues. CDR3 sequence: CASSLGGLQETQYF.

The V and J genes are TRBV3-1 and TRBJ2-4; TCRdb designates TRBD2, a call that cannot be tested without DNA. The CDR3 length is 16 residues. Per germline, CDR1 LGHDT and CDR2 YNNKEL (reference sequence). CDR3: CASSQDRYREGNIQYF.

V gene TRBV5-1 combines with J gene TRBJ2-7; TCRdb's D call, TRBD1, is unchecked because there is no DNA. Germline CDR1 is SGHRS and CDR2 is YFSETQ. The CDR3 runs to 14 residues. The CDR3: CASSVTIGTDEQYF.

This chain connects TRBV18 to TRBJ1-1. Germline lookup yields CDR1 KGHSH and CDR2 LQKENI. This CDR3 spans 17 amino acids. This CDR3 is CASSQTTIARRNTEAFF.

The rearrangement links TRBV7-8 to TRBJ2-3; TCRdb's D gene call, TRBD2, goes unchecked for lack of DNA. The germline V gene has CDR1 SGHVS and CDR2 FQNEAQ. The CDR3 totals 16 residues. The CDR3 loop is CASRSRRLAPTDTQYF.

This chain uses TRBV4-2 with TRBJ2-5; TCRdb proposes TRBD1, but this gene call is untestable without DNA. CDR3 size: 16 residues. Germline V gene data show CDR1 as LGHNA and CDR2 as YNFKEQ. CDR3 protein: CASSQGIVRGQETQYF.

The CDR3: CSITRDIGSPEQYF. J is TRBJ2-7 and V is TRBV20-1; lacking DNA, the TRBD1 call made by TCRdb goes unchecked. CDR1 DFQATT and CDR2 SNEGSKA come from the germline V gene (reference sequence). The CDR3 loop spans 14 amino acids.